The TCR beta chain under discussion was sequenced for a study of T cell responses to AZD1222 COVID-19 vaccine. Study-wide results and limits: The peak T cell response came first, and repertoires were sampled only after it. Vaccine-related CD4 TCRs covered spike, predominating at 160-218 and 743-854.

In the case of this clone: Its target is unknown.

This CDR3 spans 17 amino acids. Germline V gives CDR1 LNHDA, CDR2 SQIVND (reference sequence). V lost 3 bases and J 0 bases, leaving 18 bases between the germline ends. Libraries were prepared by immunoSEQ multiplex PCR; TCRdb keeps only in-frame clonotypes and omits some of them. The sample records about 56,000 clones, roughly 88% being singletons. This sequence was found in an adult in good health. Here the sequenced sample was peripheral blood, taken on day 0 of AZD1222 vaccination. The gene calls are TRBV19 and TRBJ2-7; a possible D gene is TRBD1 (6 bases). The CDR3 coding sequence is TGTGCCAGTAGTATGGGCCCAACAGGGATAGCCTCCTACGAGCAGTACTTC. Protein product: CASSMGPTGIASYEQYF.